Presented here are 26 T cell receptor beta chains from one specimen sequenced in a study of blood T cell repertoires in COVID-19. Clones were sequenced by immunoSEQ multiplex PCR, and TCRdb holds only the in-frame ones, with some missing. The table shows hundreds of thousands of clones, with approximately 90% occurring only once. The source material was PBMCs or T cells enriched from blood (not recorded which). These receptors originate from a woman between 35 and 50 years old who had recovered from COVID-19.

The chain combines TRBV16 with TRBJ2-7, with D possibly being TRBD1 (5 bases). Looked up from germline, CDR1 is KGHSY and CDR2 is FQNENV. The CDR3 covers 13 residues. V dropped 0 bases and J dropped 6 bases, with 9 bases sitting between them. The CDR3: CASSQSLGVEQYF. The CDR3 DNA reads as TGTGCCAGCAGCCAATCTTTAGGGGTCGAGCAGTACTTC.

The V and J genes are TRBV4-3 and TRBJ2-2; unclear D gene. Germline V gives CDR1 LGHNA, CDR2 YSLEER. The length of the CDR3 is 16 residues. V lost 2 bases and J 4 bases, leaving 14 bases between the germline ends. The CDR3 DNA sequence: TGCGCCAGCAGCCAAAGTCGAGGTAGCTCCACCGGGGAGCTGTTTTTT. Translating it yields CASSQSRGSSTGELFF.

V and J are TRBV12-5 and TRBJ2-5, with D possibly matching TRBD1 (5 bases). V was shortened by 3 bases and J by 3 bases, with 8 bases between the two germline ends. The CDR3 consists of 13 residues. Germline V gene sequence: CDR1 LGHNT, CDR2 FRNRAP. The CDR3 nucleotides are TGTGCTAGTGGTTTCAGGGCGAAAGAGACCCAGTACTTC. Amino acids: CASGFRAKETQYF.

The genes are TRBV6-5 and TRBJ1-1, with D possibly being TRBD1 (6 bases). This CDR3 region has 14 residues. V shed 2 bases and J shed 8 bases, with 15 bases lying between them. Germline V gene data show CDR1 as MNHEY and CDR2 as SVGAGI. Here the CDR3 reads CASSYQYPGTEAFF. For the CDR3, the DNA is TGTGCCAGCAGTTACCAATACCCCGGGACAGAAGCTTTCTTT.

This clone is a singleton in its sample. V gene TRBV11-2 combines with J gene TRBJ2-3, with a weak D call TRBD2 (5 bases). This CDR3 is 13 amino acids long. Germline CDR1 and CDR2: SGHAT and FQNNGV. Deletions cut 0 bases from V and 10 bases from J, with 11 bases between. CDR3 loop: CASSLEGVRAQYF. CDR3 nucleotides: TGTGCCAGCAGCTTAGAGGGAGTACGAGCGCAGTATTTT.

The chain is built from TRBV7-8 and TRBJ2-3; D is perhaps TRBD2 (6 bases). The CDR3 is 15 residues long. V lost 1 base and J 2 bases, leaving 10 bases between the germline ends. Germline V lookup: CDR1 SGHVS, CDR2 FQNEAQ. The CDR3 reads CASSLVGGTTDTQYF. DNA of the CDR3: TGTGCCAGCAGCTTAGTCGGCGGGACCACAGATACGCAGTATTTT. The full variable domain, completed using reference TRBV7-8 and TRBJ2-3, is GAGVSQSPRYKVAKRGQDVALRCDPISGHVSLFWYQQALGQGPEFLTYFQNEAQLDKSGLPSDRFFAERPEGSVSTLKIQRTQQEDSAVYLCASSLVGGTTDTQYFGPGTRLTVL.

The chain joins TRBV6-5 to TRBJ1-2, with D maybe TRBD1 (5 bases). V dropped 2 bases and J dropped 6 bases, with 10 bases sitting between them. The CDR3 has 13 residues. Per the germline V gene, CDR1 is MNHEY and CDR2 is SVGAGI. The CDR3 DNA reads TGTGCCAGCAGTTACAGGGGTCCCGATGGCTACACCTTC. It encodes CASSYRGPDGYTF.

The V call is TRBV4-3, the J call TRBJ1-4; perhaps TRBD1 as D (6 bases). V was trimmed by 4 bases and J by 1 base, leaving 10 bases between them. The CDR3 is 15 residues long. CDR1 LGHNA and CDR2 YSLEER come from the germline V gene. The CDR3 DNA reads as TGCGCCAGCAGCCGCGTGGACAGAACTAATGAAAAACTGTTTTTT. Translated: CASSRVDRTNEKLFF.

V gene TRBV28 combines with J gene TRBJ2-7; D is perhaps TRBD2 (6 bases). Germline values: CDR1 MDHEN, CDR2 SYDVKM. This CDR3 has 14 amino acids. V was trimmed by 5 bases and J by 2 bases, leaving 13 bases between them. CDR3 DNA sequence: TGTGCCAGCAGTCCGGGGACTTTAACCTACGAGCAGTACTTC. Residues: CASSPGTLTYEQYF.

The chain combines TRBV20-1 with TRBJ2-5; weak D call: TRBD2 (5 bases). The V and J ends lost 5 bases and 5 bases respectively, with 9 bases between them. Germline assignment: CDR1 DFQATT and CDR2 SNEGSKA (reference sequence). The CDR3 is 11 amino acids. The CDR3 bases are TGCAGTGCTCCTACGGGGGAGACCCAGTACTTC. Translation: CSAPTGETQYF.

J is TRBJ2-7 and V is TRBV4-1; no reliable D call. CDR3 size: 14 residues. Germline-derived CDR1 and CDR2 are MGHRA and YSYEKL. V was clipped by 5 bases and J by 0 bases, with 11 bases between them. CDR3 bases: TGCGCCAGCAGCTCCCAGGTCAGCTCCTACGAGCAGTACTTC. Its protein is CASSSQVSSYEQYF.

The chain links TRBV3-1 (or the pseudogene TRBV3-2) to TRBJ2-2; 8 positions match TRBD2. The length of the CDR3 is 15 residues. CDR1 and CDR2 (germline): LGHDT, YNNKEL (reference sequence). J gave up 10 bases and V 1 base, and 8 bases lay outside the gene matches. The CDR3, as DNA: TGTGCCAGCAGCCAAGTAGCGGGACGTGGAACGGAGCTGTTTTTT. Its translation: CASSQVAGRGTELFF.

The rearrangement joins TRBV30 to TRBJ2-7; D not certain. The CDR3 length is 13 residues. In germline, CDR1 is GTSNPN, CDR2 SVGIG (reference sequence). V lost 0 bases and J lost 5, with 11 bases in between. The CDR3 DNA reads as TGTGCCTGGAGTGTACAATGGGCTGACGAGCAGTACTTC. This translates into CAWSVQWADEQYF.

In DNA, the CDR3 is TGTGCCTGGAGTGTAAGGTTGACTAGCGGGGGATTGGATACGCAGTATTTT. Translation: CAWSVRLTSGGLDTQYF. The chain couples TRBV30 to TRBJ2-3; 12 nucleotides line up with TRBD2. There are 17 residues in the CDR3. J was trimmed by 6 bases and V by 0 bases; bases with no gene match: 10. The germline CDR1 and CDR2 sequences are GTSNPN and SVGIG (reference sequence).

This sequence joins TRBV29-1 and TRBJ2-2, with a weak D call TRBD1 (6 bases). The germline V gene encodes CDR1 SQVTM and CDR2 ANQGSEA. This CDR3 spans 15 amino acids. V was pared by 3 bases and J by 2 bases, with 13 bases between. The CDR3 region is CSVEDSNVNTGELFF. In DNA form, the CDR3 reads TGCAGCGTTGAGGACAGTAACGTTAACACCGGGGAGCTGTTTTTT.

J is TRBJ2-1 and V is TRBV11-1; 7 nucleotides match TRBD2. After removal of 1 base from V and 8 bases from J, the junction contained 8 bases not matched to a gene. There are 15 residues in the CDR3. Germline V gives CDR1 SGHAT, CDR2 FQDESV (reference sequence). CDR3 residues: CASSLGSSGGDEQFF. For the CDR3, the DNA is TGTGCCAGCAGCTTAGGGTCTAGCGGAGGGGATGAGCAGTTCTTC.

Only one count was recorded for this clone. The V and J genes are TRBV5-4 and TRBJ2-7, with a possible D match to TRBD2 (5 bases). Deletions cut 2 bases from V and 5 bases from J, with 11 bases between. The CDR3 length is 13 residues. The germline gives CDR1 SGHNT, CDR2 YYREEE (reference sequence). Here the CDR3 reads CASSLNRGNEQYF. In DNA form, the CDR3 reads TGTGCCAGCAGCTTAAATCGGGGAAACGAGCAGTACTTC.

The chain uses TRBV6-5 and TRBJ2-7; possibly TRBD1 for D (6 bases). The germline V gene encodes CDR1 MNHEY and CDR2 SVGAGI. The CDR3 contains 15 residues. With 9 bases removed from V and 3 bases from J, the gap between germline ends came to 21 bases. The CDR3 spells CASRYWDTEGYEQYF. CDR3 nucleotide sequence: TGTGCCAGTCGTTATTGGGACACCGAGGGCTACGAGCAGTACTTC.

This chain links TRBV7-9 with TRBJ2-2; possibly TRBD2 for D (5 bases). The CDR3 has 13 amino acids. V lost 8 bases and J lost 7, with 14 bases in between. In germline, CDR1 is SEHNR, CDR2 FQNEAQ (reference sequence). The CDR3 DNA reads TGTGCCAGCGGTAGGGTGGAGGACGGGGAGCTGTTTTTT. The encoded protein is CASGRVEDGELFF.

This chain links TRBV18 with TRBJ2-1; 8 bases match TRBD1. The CDR3 sequence is 16 residues long. The ends lost 2 bases at V and 6 bases at J; junction bases unmatched: 9. Germline values: CDR1 KGHSH, CDR2 LQKENI. The CDR3 region is CASSPIDGQGANEQFF. DNA of the CDR3: TGTGCCAGCTCACCAATTGATGGGCAGGGGGCCAATGAGCAGTTCTTC.

The V gene is TRBV12-3 or TRBV12-4, the J gene TRBJ2-7; D gene uncertain. The CDR3 sequence is 11 residues long. Trimming took 7 bases from V and 0 from J, leaving 4 bases between them. The CDR3 loop is CASMRSYEQYF. The CDR3 DNA sequence: TGTGCCAGCATGCGCTCCTACGAGCAGTACTTC.

This clone was seen a single time. The chain employs TRBV15 and TRBJ1-5, with 7 positions matching TRBD1. This CDR3 is 16 amino acids long. Germline V gives CDR1 LNHNV, CDR2 YYDKDF (reference sequence). The V segment lost 4 bases and the J segment 2 bases; nucleotides outside the gene matches: 8. CDR3 in DNA: TGTGCCACCAGCACTCCTGACAGGGCGGGCAATCAGCCCCAGCATTTT. It is translated as CATSTPDRAGNQPQHF.

The chain carries TRBV20-1 and TRBJ2-7; D is possibly TRBD2 (5 bases). Germline CDR1 and CDR2: DFQATT and SNEGSKA (reference sequence). V shed 3 bases and J shed 2 bases, with 14 bases lying between them. The CDR3 runs to 14 residues. CDR3 residues: CSASWPGSPYEQYF. In DNA form, the CDR3 reads TGCAGTGCTAGTTGGCCGGGAAGCCCCTACGAGCAGTACTTC.

The genes are TRBV5-1 and TRBJ2-7, with 11 bases that match TRBD2. The ends lost 4 bases at V and 2 bases at J; junction bases unmatched: 5. The CDR3 loop spans 15 amino acids. Per the germline V gene, CDR1 is SGHRS and CDR2 is YFSETQ. Here the CDR3 reads CASSPSSGGAYEQYF. DNA for the CDR3: TGCGCCAGCAGCCCAAGTAGCGGGGGGGCCTACGAGCAGTACTTC.

The rearrangement uses TRBV19 and TRBJ1-2; D perhaps matches TRBD1 (6 bases). Germline-derived CDR1 and CDR2 are LNHDA and SQIVND (reference sequence). The CDR3 has 13 amino acids. Trimming shortened V by 6 bases and J by 2 bases, and 10 bases separated the two germline ends. The CDR3 DNA sequence: TGTGCCAGTAGCCCCCAGGGGAACTATGGCTACACCTTC. Amino acid sequence: CASSPQGNYGYTF.

The rearrangement links TRBV10-3 to TRBJ1-2; 8 bases are a match to TRBD1. After removal of 0 bases from V and 8 bases from J, the junction contained 5 bases not matched to a gene. This CDR3 contains 14 residues. Germline assignment: CDR1 ENHRY and CDR2 SYGVKD. In DNA, the CDR3 is TGTGCCATCAGTGAGTCGAAGGACAGGGTAGGCTACACCTTC. Translating gives CAISESKDRVGYTF.